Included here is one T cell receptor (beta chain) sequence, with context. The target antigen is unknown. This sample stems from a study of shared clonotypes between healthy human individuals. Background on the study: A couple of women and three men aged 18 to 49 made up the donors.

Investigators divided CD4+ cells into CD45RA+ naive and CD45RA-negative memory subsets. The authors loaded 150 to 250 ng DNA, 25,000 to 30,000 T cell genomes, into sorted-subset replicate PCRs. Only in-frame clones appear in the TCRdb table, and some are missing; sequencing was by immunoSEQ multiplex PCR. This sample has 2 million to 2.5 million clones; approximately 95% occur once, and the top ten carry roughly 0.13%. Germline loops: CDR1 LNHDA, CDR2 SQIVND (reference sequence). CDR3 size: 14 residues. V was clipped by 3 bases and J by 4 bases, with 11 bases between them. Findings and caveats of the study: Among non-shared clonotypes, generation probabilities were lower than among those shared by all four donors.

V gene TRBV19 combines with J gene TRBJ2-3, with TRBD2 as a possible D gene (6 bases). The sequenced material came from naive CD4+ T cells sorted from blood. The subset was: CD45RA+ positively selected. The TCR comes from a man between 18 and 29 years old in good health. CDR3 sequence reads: CASSIGGAPDTQYF. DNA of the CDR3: TGTGCCAGTAGTATCGGCGGGGCTCCAGATACGCAGTATTTT.